The 15 T cell receptor beta chains listed next were all sequenced from one sample in a study of T-cell reconstitution after alpha-beta-depleted transplantation in children. During its preparation, the TCRbeta library received unique molecular identifiers. TCRdb redid the calling of the PCR reads with MiXCR, one entry per CDR3 protein. The sample contains 100,000 to 150,000 distinct CDR3 sequences, 23% of which appear only once. Here the sequenced sample was PBMCs, mostly from graft donor cells, taken 180 days after TCRalphabeta/CD19-depleted stem cell transplant. The receptors were gathered from a male patient under 10 years old who had a stem cell transplant for chronic granulomatous disease, so the T cells may come from the graft donor.

The chain has TRBV12-3 or TRBV12-4 and TRBJ1-4; D is uncertain. V lost 3 bases, J lost 5 bases, and 16 bases lay in between. This CDR3 region has 16 residues. CDR3 DNA: TGTGCCAGCAGTTTTCCCCACTCGGGTGTAAATGAAAAACTGTTTTTT. It codes for CASSFPHSGVNEKLFF.

The chain carries TRBV12-3 or TRBV12-4 and TRBJ2-2; either TRBD1 or TRBD2 may fit D (6 bases each). The CDR3 runs to 14 residues. The V end was cut by 5 bases, the J end by 4 bases, with 11 bases between. CDR3 sequence (DNA): TGTGCCAGCAGTAGGAGGGGGGCCACCGGGGAGCTGTTTTTT. Its protein is CASSRRGATGELFF.

This clonotype was seen many times. The chain uses TRBV20-1 and TRBJ2-3, with D unclear. CDR3 length: 11 residues. Trimming left V 7 bases short and J 3 bases short, with 8 bases between. Germline V CDR1 and CDR2: DFQATT, SNEGSKA (reference sequence). CDR3 region: CSVIITDTQYF. The CDR3 bases are TGCAGTGTTATAATAACAGATACGCAGTATTTT.

This clonotype appeared many times. The chain employs TRBV3-1 and TRBJ2-7; D perhaps matches TRBD1 (6 bases). The germline V and J ends were trimmed by 1 base and 6 bases, with 16 bases remaining between them. The CDR3 spans 15 residues. Germline values: CDR1 LGHDT, CDR2 YNNKEL (reference sequence). DNA for the CDR3: TGTGCCAGCAGCCAAGGATACCAGGGGCTAGGCGAGCAGTACTTC. Protein sequence: CASSQGYQGLGEQYF.

The V and J genes are TRBV29-1 and TRBJ2-5; D is ambiguous. Trimming shortened V by 3 bases and J by 6 bases, and 11 bases separated the two germline ends. The length of the CDR3 is 12 residues. Germline assignment: CDR1 SQVTM and CDR2 ANQGSEA. For the CDR3, the DNA is TGCAGCGTTGACTGGCTGTCGAAGACCCAGTACTTC. The encoded protein is CSVDWLSKTQYF.

The chain carries TRBV12-3 or TRBV12-4 and TRBJ2-7; TRBD2 matches 11 bases. With 6 bases clipped from V and 0 bases from J, the junction kept 13 bases outside the gene matches. This CDR3 is 18 amino acids long. The CDR3 DNA reads TGTGCCAGCAGACTCGGGACTAGCGGAGAGAGGGGCTCCTACGAGCAGTACTTC. Translating it yields CASRLGTSGERGSYEQYF.

The chain combines TRBV5-1 with TRBJ2-3; 7 bases agree with TRBD1. From germline, CDR1 is SGHRS and CDR2 YFSETQ. This CDR3 spans 16 amino acids. J gave up 0 bases and V 3 bases, and 7 bases lay outside the gene matches. CDR3 DNA: TGCGCCAGCAGCTCCCTGACAGGGATAAGCACAGATACGCAGTATTTT. This translates into CASSSLTGISTDTQYF.

In its sample, this clonotype was seen once. The chain joins TRBV6-1 to TRBJ2-2; 8 bases match TRBD2. The trim removed 6 bases at V and 0 bases at J, leaving 18 bases unmatched. Germline V gives CDR1 MNHNS, CDR2 SASEGT. CDR3 length: 20 residues. The DNA of the CDR3 is TGTGCCAGCAGAGAGCGGGGGCCTGCTGAAAGATACGCGAACACCGGGGAGCTGTTTTTT. It codes for CASRERGPAERYANTGELFF.

This clonotype was observed once. V is TRBV5-1 and J is TRBJ2-3; D uncertain. The CDR3 loop spans 13 amino acids. Trimming left V 4 bases short and J 1 base short, with 7 bases between. CDR1 and CDR2 from the germline V gene are SGHRS and YFSETQ. CDR3 coding DNA: TGCGCCAGCAGCCGAGAGGGCACAGATACGCAGTATTTT. It is translated as CASSREGTDTQYF. Full variable domain (rest looked up from reference TRBV5-1 and TRBJ2-3): KAGVTQTPRYLIKTRGQQVTLSCSPISGHRSVSWYQQTPGQGLQFLFEYFSETQRNKGNFPGRFSGRQFSNSRSEMNVSTLELGDSALYLCASSREGTDTQYFGPGTRLTVL.

This clonotype was counted at least ten times. This chain connects TRBV20-1 to TRBJ1-2; a weak D match, TRBD1 (5 bases). This CDR3 is 15 amino acids long. Germline loops: CDR1 DFQATT, CDR2 SNEGSKA (reference sequence). V was shortened by 1 base and J by 4 bases, with 16 bases between the two germline ends. CDR3 sequence: CSARGDSSAVYGYTF. The CDR3, as DNA: TGCAGTGCTAGAGGCGACAGCAGTGCGGTCTATGGCTACACCTTC.

This clonotype showed up many times. This CDR3 reads CASSLVGFTDTQYF. Here the CDR3 DNA reads TGCGCCAGCAGCTTGGTTGGCTTCACAGATACGCAGTATTTT. The chain uses TRBV5-1 and TRBJ2-3; no definite D call. The CDR3 runs 14 residues. V was cut by 0 bases and J by 2 bases, with 7 bases left in between. Germline V gene lookup returns CDR1 SGHRS and CDR2 YFSETQ. Using reference TRBV5-1 and TRBJ2-3 for the parts outside the CDR3, the full variable domain is KAGVTQTPRYLIKTRGQQVTLSCSPISGHRSVSWYQQTPGQGLQFLFEYFSETQRNKGNFPGRFSGRQFSNSRSEMNVSTLELGDSALYLCASSLVGFTDTQYFGPGTRLTVL.

This clonotype has a handful of counts. Here the CDR3 DNA reads TGTGCCAGCAGCTTAAGCGGGATTCGAGAGACCCAGTACTTC. Translating gives CASSLSGIRETQYF. This rearrangement joins TRBV7-9 to TRBJ2-5; 7 bases match TRBD2. CDR3 length: 14 amino acids. CDR1 is SEHNR, CDR2 FQNEAQ, per germline (reference sequence). V lost 2 bases, J lost 4 bases, and 4 bases stayed unmatched.

This clonotype has a handful of counts. The V and J genes are TRBV24-1 and TRBJ2-3; the D gene could be TRBD1 or TRBD2 (5 bases each). V was trimmed by 6 bases and J by 4 bases, leaving 10 bases between them. Germline V gene sequence: CDR1 KGHDR, CDR2 SFDVKD. CDR3 length equals 13 residues. Here the CDR3 reads CATSTQGPDTQYF. CDR3 sequence (DNA): TGTGCCACCAGTACCCAGGGACCAGATACGCAGTATTTT.

This clonotype was counted ten times or more. V and J are TRBV29-1 and TRBJ1-5; D not resolved. The CDR3 consists of 13 residues. V shed 6 bases and J shed 4 bases, with 13 bases lying between them. Per germline, CDR1 SQVTM and CDR2 ANQGSEA. CDR3 loop: CSVGSSFNQPQHF. In DNA, the CDR3 is TGCAGCGTCGGTTCGTCTTTTAATCAGCCCCAGCATTTT.

The chain links TRBV12-3 or TRBV12-4 to TRBJ2-3; D possibly corresponds to TRBD2 (6 bases). The germline V and J ends were trimmed by 5 bases and 6 bases, with 12 bases remaining between them. This CDR3 has 13 amino acids. DNA for the CDR3: TGTGCCAGCAGTAAGGGGACTCTGGATACGCAGTATTTT. Its protein is CASSKGTLDTQYF.